These 14 T cell receptor beta chains came from one sample sequenced in a study of response to subunit inactivated influenza vaccine. Each CDR3 protein is one row after TCRdb ran MiXCR on the RT-PCR reads. This sample has about 540,000 distinct CDR3 sequences, with around 21% found just once. The data were also submitted as part of a second study, on T cells expressing NK-cell markers. That source reports: Beta-chain TCR cDNA was generated via 5'RACE template switching with UMIs.

Sequencing was performed on CD4+ T cells sorted from PBMCs, taken about 12 days after vaccination. The receptors come from a man aged 50-59 years who received an inactivated influenza vaccine.

This clonotype has a handful of counts. This rearrangement joins TRBV2 to TRBJ2-1; weak D call: TRBD1 (5 bases). The CDR3 is made up of 11 amino acids. Trimming pared 6 bases from V and 7 bases from J, leaving 7 bases between. Germline lookup yields CDR1 SNHLY and CDR2 FYNNEI. The chain's CDR3 is CASRQVNEQFF. CDR3 bases: TGTGCCAGCAGACAGGTTAATGAGCAGTTCTTC.

This rearrangement joins TRBV4-3 to TRBJ2-3; 8 bases agree with TRBD2. Germline lookup yields CDR1 LGHNA and CDR2 YSLEER. J lost 2 bases, V lost 2 bases, and 3 bases had no gene match. The CDR3 has 15 amino acids. The CDR3 sequence is CASSQQAGDTDTQYF. CDR3 sequence (DNA): TGCGCCAGCAGCCAACAAGCGGGAGACACAGATACGCAGTATTTT.

V is TRBV30 and J is TRBJ2-2; no reliable D call. CDR3 length: 13 amino acids. V was trimmed by 7 bases and J by 3 bases, leaving 12 bases between them. The V gene's germline CDR1 is GTSNPN and CDR2 SVGIG (reference sequence). The CDR3 DNA reads TGTGCCTACCTTGAGGTCGACACCGGGGAGCTGTTTTTT. Its protein product is CAYLEVDTGELFF.

This clonotype has more than one count but fewer than ten. The chain has TRBV29-1 and TRBJ1-2, with D tentatively TRBD1 (6 bases). The CDR3 has 13 residues. With 2 bases removed from V and 2 bases from J, the gap between germline ends came to 9 bases. CDR1 is SQVTM and CDR2 is ANQGSEA in the germline V gene. The CDR3 DNA reads TGCAGCGTTGAATACAGGGAAAACTATGGCTACACCTTC. Its translation is CSVEYRENYGYTF.

This clonotype was seen a handful of times. The V call is TRBV27, the J call TRBJ2-3, with D unresolved. CDR1 and CDR2 (germline): MNHEY, SMNVEV (reference sequence). V gave up 6 bases and J gave up 8 bases, with 15 bases separating them. The CDR3 has 13 amino acids. The CDR3 nucleotides read TGTGCCAGCAGGCCTAACCAAGTAGGTACGCAGTATTTT. Translation: CASRPNQVGTQYF.

The rearrangement links TRBV20-1 to TRBJ1-6; TRBD1 agrees at 10 bases. Germline V gene data show CDR1 as DFQATT and CDR2 as SNEGSKA (reference sequence). The CDR3 has 16 amino acids. The ends lost 0 bases at V and 7 bases at J; junction bases unmatched: 6. The CDR3 DNA reads as TGCAGTGCTAGAGAACCGACAGGGGGCAAGAATTCACCCCTCCACTTT. This codes for CSAREPTGGKNSPLHF.

This clonotype has just a few counts. The V gene is TRBV5-1, the J gene TRBJ2-4; the D gene could be TRBD1 or TRBD2 (5 bases each). The V and J ends lost 0 bases and 12 bases respectively, with 16 bases between them. CDR1 is SGHRS, CDR2 YFSETQ, per germline. The CDR3 has 14 amino acids. The DNA for the CDR3 is TGCGCCAGCAGCTTGGCCGGGGACCTGCCGTCTCAGTACTTC. This gives the protein CASSLAGDLPSQYF. Supplemented by reference TRBV5-1 and TRBJ2-4, the full variable domain reads KAGVTQTPRYLIKTRGQQVTLSCSPISGHRSVSWYQQTPGQGLQFLFEYFSETQRNKGNFPGRFSGRQFSNSRSEMNVSTLELGDSALYLCASSLAGDLPSQYFGAGTRLSVL.

The rearrangement joins TRBV29-1 to TRBJ2-1, with TRBD2 matching over 13 bases. The CDR3 has 17 residues. J lost 0 bases, V lost 4 bases, and 6 bases had no gene match. Germline lookup yields CDR1 SQVTM and CDR2 ANQGSEA. CDR3 protein: CSVGLAGGMSSYNEQFF. The CDR3 DNA reads as TGCAGCGTTGGACTAGCGGGAGGTATGAGCTCCTACAATGAGCAGTTCTTC.

This clonotype was seen at least ten times. The chain couples TRBV29-1 to TRBJ2-7; no firm D call. The ends were cut back, 1 base at V and 1 base at J, with 5 bases in the middle. This CDR3 has 12 amino acids. Germline lookup yields CDR1 SQVTM and CDR2 ANQGSEA. CDR3 sequence (DNA): TGCAGCGTTGAAGCAGGTTCCTACGAGCAGTACTTC. Encoded protein: CSVEAGSYEQYF.

This clonotype appeared a few times. This chain joins TRBV10-3 and TRBJ2-1; 11 positions match TRBD2. From germline, CDR1 is ENHRY and CDR2 SYGVKD. The CDR3 has 15 residues. After removal of 6 bases from V and 4 bases from J, the junction contained 5 bases not matched to a gene. This CDR3 reads CAIRKTSGDYNEQFF. Here the CDR3 DNA reads TGTGCCATCAGGAAGACTAGCGGGGATTACAATGAGCAGTTCTTC.

This clonotype was observed a handful of times. The genes are TRBV4-2 and TRBJ1-1; possibly TRBD1 for D (5 bases). Between the trimmed V and J ends, which lost 2 bases and 11 bases, there was a span of 15 bases. CDR3 length: 13 amino acids. Looked up from germline, CDR1 is LGHNA and CDR2 is YNFKEQ. The CDR3, as DNA: TGTGCCAGCAGCCAACAGGGCGGGATCGGGGCTTTCTTT. Its translation: CASSQQGGIGAFF.

This chain uses TRBV6-5 with TRBJ1-3; no reliable D call. The V gene lost 4 bases and the J gene lost 2 bases, with 12 bases spanning the gap. Germline assignment: CDR1 MNHEY and CDR2 SVGAGI. The CDR3 is 15 amino acids. The DNA of the CDR3 is TGTGCCAGCAGTTCGACACCTAGGGCTGGAAACACCATATATTTT. Amino acids: CASSSTPRAGNTIYF.

This chain uses TRBV20-1 with TRBJ2-3; no reliable D call. The CDR3 extends over 13 amino acids. Trimming pared 3 bases from V and 4 bases from J, leaving 11 bases between. Per germline, CDR1 DFQATT and CDR2 SNEGSKA (reference sequence). The CDR3 region has the DNA TGCAGTGCTAGTCGTTCGGTAGCAGATACGCAGTATTTT. Protein: CSASRSVADTQYF.

This clonotype was observed a few times. This chain links TRBV7-7 with TRBJ2-2, with D perhaps given as TRBD1 or TRBD2 (5 bases each). The CDR3 consists of 15 residues. Germline-derived CDR1 and CDR2 are SSHAT and FNYEAQ (reference sequence). The ends were cut back, 7 bases at V and 3 bases at J, with 15 bases in the middle. The CDR3 nucleotides are TGTGCCAGCACCCCCTCCCGGGGCGACACCGGGGAGCTGTTTTTT. Amino acids: CASTPSRGDTGELFF.